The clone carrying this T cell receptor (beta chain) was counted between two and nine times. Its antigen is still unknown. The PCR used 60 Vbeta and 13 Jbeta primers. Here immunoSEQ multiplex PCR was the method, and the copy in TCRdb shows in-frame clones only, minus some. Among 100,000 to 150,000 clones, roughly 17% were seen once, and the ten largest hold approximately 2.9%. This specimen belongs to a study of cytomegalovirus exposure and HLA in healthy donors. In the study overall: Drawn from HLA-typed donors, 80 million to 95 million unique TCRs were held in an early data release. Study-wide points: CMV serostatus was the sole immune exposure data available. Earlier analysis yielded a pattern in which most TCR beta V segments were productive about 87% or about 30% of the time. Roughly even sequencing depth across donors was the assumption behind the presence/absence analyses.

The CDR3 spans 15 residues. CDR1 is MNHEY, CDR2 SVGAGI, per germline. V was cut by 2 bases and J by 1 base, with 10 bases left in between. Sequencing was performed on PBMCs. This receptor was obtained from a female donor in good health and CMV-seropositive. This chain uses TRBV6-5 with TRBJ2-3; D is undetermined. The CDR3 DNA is TGTGCCAGCAGTTACGAAATTGGGCGCACAGATACGCAGTATTTT. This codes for CASSYEIGRTDTQYF.